The 30 T cell receptor beta chains in this list originate from one sample, sequenced in a study of OX40 agonist ivuxolimab in advanced cancers. Clones were sequenced by immunoSEQ multiplex PCR, and TCRdb holds only the in-frame ones, with some missing. The repertoire holds around 80,000 clones, with roughly 85% as singletons. Sequenced here: CD4+ or CD8+ T cells sorted from blood, sampled in a trial of the OX40 agonist ivuxolimab. The receptors come from an adult with an advanced solid tumor such as melanoma, head and neck, liver or kidney cancer.

V and J are TRBV18 and TRBJ1-2; D perhaps matches TRBD1 (6 bases). V lost 3 bases to trimming and J lost 5 bases, with 10 bases between them. The germline V gene has CDR1 KGHSH and CDR2 LQKENI. The CDR3 runs 13 residues. The CDR3 spells CASSPGGQYGYTF. The CDR3 DNA sequence: TGTGCCAGCTCACCGGGGGGGCAATATGGCTACACCTTC.

The chain is built from TRBV7-2 and TRBJ2-1; 7 positions match TRBD1. CDR3 length: 13 residues. J gave up 9 bases and V 4 bases, and 6 bases lay outside the gene matches. Germline CDR1 reads SGHTA; CDR2 reads FQGNSA. The CDR3 protein is CASSSQGVGEQFF. The CDR3 nucleotides are TGTGCCAGCAGCTCCCAGGGGGTAGGTGAGCAGTTCTTC.

In this sample, this clone turned up once. The chain couples TRBV5-1 to TRBJ2-5, with 7 bases that match TRBD1. The CDR3 sequence is 15 residues long. With 5 bases clipped from V and 3 bases from J, the junction kept 10 bases outside the gene matches. Germline V CDR1 and CDR2: SGHRS, YFSETQ. The DNA of the CDR3 is TGCGCCAGCAGGCTTATGACAGGGTCGAAAGAGACCCAGTACTTC. It yields the protein CASRLMTGSKETQYF.

CDR3 sequence: CASSLWGRGNDTQYF. The CDR3 DNA reads TGTGCCAGCAGCTTGTGGGGCAGGGGAAACGATACGCAGTATTTT. The rearrangement joins TRBV5-8 to TRBJ2-3; TRBD1 might be the D (6 bases). This CDR3 contains 15 residues. Trimming removed 1 base from V and 6 bases from J, with 15 bases in between. CDR1 and CDR2 (germline): SGHTS, YDEGEE.

V and J are TRBV12-5 and TRBJ2-3; 9 positions match TRBD2. Looked up from germline, CDR1 is LGHNT and CDR2 is FRNRAP. The V and J ends lost 1 base and 5 bases, in that order; junction bases with no gene match: 10. The CDR3 covers 17 residues. The CDR3 DNA sequence: TGTGCTAGTGGTTTGGACCCCCTAGCGGGATCGCTAGATACGCAGTATTTT. Protein: CASGLDPLAGSLDTQYF.

The CDR3 loop reads CASSIGQRTAEAFF. Here the CDR3 DNA reads TGTGCCAGTAGTATAGGACAGAGGACGGCTGAAGCTTTCTTT. J is TRBJ1-1 and V is TRBV19, with D perhaps TRBD1 (5 bases). V was cut by 1 base and J by 6 bases, with 12 bases left in between. CDR1 LNHDA and CDR2 SQIVND come from the germline V gene (reference sequence). The CDR3 runs to 14 residues.

This rearrangement joins TRBV11-2 to TRBJ2-7; D possibly corresponds to TRBD2 (5 bases). The V end lost 1 base, the J end lost 2 bases, and 9 bases lay between the germline ends. CDR1 and CDR2 (germline): SGHAT, FQNNGV. The CDR3 contains 14 residues. Written as DNA, the CDR3 is TGTGCCAGCAGCTTAGCGGGATCTACCTACGAGCAGTACTTC. Translated, it gives CASSLAGSTYEQYF. The whole variable domain, remainder taken from reference TRBV11-2 and TRBJ2-7, is EAGVAQSPRYKIIEKRQSVAFWCNPISGHATLYWYQQILGQGPKLLIQFQNNGVVDDSQLPKDRFSAERLKGVDSTLKIQPAKLEDSAVYLCASSLAGSTYEQYFGPGTRLTVT.

The chain joins TRBV6-5 to TRBJ2-1; no definite D call. In germline, CDR1 is MNHEY, CDR2 SVGAGI. The length of the CDR3 is 11 residues. Deletions cut 4 bases from V and 10 bases from J, with 8 bases between. In DNA form, the CDR3 reads TGTGCCAGCAGTTCGATCATGGAGCAGTTCTTC. Encoded protein: CASSSIMEQFF.

This chain connects TRBV10-3 to TRBJ1-2; the D is unclear. The CDR3 covers 13 residues. CDR1 is ENHRY, CDR2 SYGVKD, per germline. The V gene lost 4 bases and the J gene lost 1 base, with 7 bases spanning the gap. The CDR3: CAISVQDNYGYTF. The CDR3 nucleotides read TGTGCCATCAGTGTTCAGGATAACTATGGCTACACCTTC.

The chain has TRBV5-4 and TRBJ1-4, with D uncertain. Germline CDR1 is SGHNT and CDR2 is YYREEE (reference sequence). Trimming stripped 0 bases from V and 10 bases from J, with 13 bases between. The CDR3 sequence is 14 residues long. The CDR3: CASSLANGDGKLFF. DNA of the CDR3: TGTGCCAGCAGCTTGGCCAATGGGGATGGAAAACTGTTTTTT.

The rearrangement uses TRBV19 and TRBJ1-5; D might be TRBD1 (6 bases). This CDR3 is built from 16 residues. The germline CDR1 and CDR2 sequences are LNHDA and SQIVND (reference sequence). Deletions cut 6 bases from V and 3 bases from J, with 18 bases between. The CDR3 region has the DNA TGTGCCAGTAGCCCAGGGGCAAGGGGGGCCAATCAGCCCCAGCATTTT. Protein: CASSPGARGANQPQHF. The variable domain in full, completed from reference TRBV19 and TRBJ1-5, reads DGGITQSPKYLFRKEGQNVTLSCEQNLNHDAMYWYRQDPGQGLRLIYYSQIVNDFQKGDIAEGYSVSREKKESFPLTVTSAQKNPTAFYLCASSPGARGANQPQHFGDGTRLSIL.

This rearrangement joins TRBV18 to TRBJ1-1; 7 bases map to TRBD1. Germline values: CDR1 KGHSH, CDR2 LQKENI. The CDR3 runs to 15 residues. J lost 1 base, V lost 3 bases, and 5 bases had no gene match. CDR3 loop: CASSPGQDANTEAFF. The CDR3 nucleotides are TGTGCCAGCTCACCCGGACAGGATGCGAACACTGAAGCTTTCTTT.

The rearrangement joins TRBV7-2 to TRBJ2-3; D not certain. V lost 1 base, J lost 6 bases, and 5 bases lay in between. Germline loops: CDR1 SGHTA, CDR2 FQGNSA. The CDR3 runs to 12 residues. The CDR3 coding sequence is TGTGCCAGCAGCTTAGTAGTTGATACGCAGTATTTT. Translating it yields CASSLVVDTQYF.

The chain is built from TRBV18 and TRBJ1-1; a weak D match, TRBD1 (6 bases). The CDR3 extends over 15 amino acids. Trimming left V 3 bases short and J 7 bases short, with 18 bases between. The germline gives CDR1 KGHSH, CDR2 LQKENI. CDR3 region: CASSPSTGGANEAFF. The CDR3 DNA reads as TGTGCCAGCTCACCTTCGACCGGGGGGGCGAATGAAGCTTTCTTT.

CDR3 amino acids: CASSFGTGSIAEAFF. Here the CDR3 DNA reads TGCGCCAGCAGCTTCGGGACAGGGTCGATTGCTGAAGCTTTCTTT. This rearrangement joins TRBV5-1 to TRBJ1-1; TRBD1 matches 9 bases. The CDR3 spans 15 residues. Trimming removed 2 bases from V and 6 bases from J; junction bases left unmatched: 8. Germline assignment: CDR1 SGHRS and CDR2 YFSETQ.

The gene calls are TRBV6-6 and TRBJ2-2, with 11 positions matching TRBD1. The CDR3 loop spans 16 amino acids. The germline V gene has CDR1 MNHNY and CDR2 SVGAGI (reference sequence). The V gene end was trimmed by 8 bases and the J gene end by 4 bases; junction bases not matched to a gene: 9. The DNA for the CDR3 is TGTGCCAGCCTCCCTCGGACAGGGGGCCTCACCGGGGAGCTGTTTTTT. Its protein is CASLPRTGGLTGELFF.

This chain uses TRBV14 with TRBJ2-1; weak D call: TRBD2 (6 bases). This CDR3 comprises 16 residues. In germline, CDR1 is SGHDN, CDR2 FVKESK. V was cut by 3 bases and J by 0 bases, with 12 bases left in between. The CDR3 DNA sequence: TGTGCCAGCAGCCAGTGGTTCGGGAGCTCCTACAATGAGCAGTTCTTC. Its translation is CASSQWFGSSYNEQFF.

The table lists this clone with a few counts. V is TRBV19 and J is TRBJ1-1; TRBD1 might be the D (6 bases). The V gene lost 9 bases and the J gene lost 0 bases, with 32 bases spanning the gap. Germline loops: CDR1 LNHDA, CDR2 SQIVND (reference sequence). CDR3 size: 20 residues. The CDR3 loop is CASTPQGQGPSNPMNTEAFF. CDR3 sequence (DNA): TGTGCCAGCACCCCCCAGGGGCAGGGGCCTTCCAATCCTATGAACACTGAAGCTTTCTTT.

The rearrangement uses TRBV28 and TRBJ1-2; 11 positions agree with TRBD1. Germline CDR1 is MDHEN and CDR2 is SYDVKM. The J segment lost 4 bases and the V segment lost 4 bases, leaving 14 bases of the junction unmatched. This CDR3 region has 18 residues. This chain's CDR3 is CASSSRGTGGIWGYGYTF. CDR3 sequence (DNA): TGTGCCAGCAGTTCCCGGGGGACAGGGGGAATATGGGGCTATGGCTACACCTTC.

The chain joins TRBV30 to TRBJ1-2; possible D gene TRBD1, 6 bases. The CDR3 runs to 13 residues. The V gene lost 4 bases and the J gene lost 4 bases, with 13 bases spanning the gap. CDR1 GTSNPN and CDR2 SVGIG come from the germline V gene (reference sequence). The CDR3 nucleotides read TGTGCCTGGAAGGGGGGGGCAGGCTATGGCTACACCTTC. Translating it yields CAWKGGAGYGYTF.

V and J are TRBV6-5 and TRBJ1-5; D perhaps matches TRBD1 (5 bases). The CDR3 loop spans 14 amino acids. Germline V CDR1 and CDR2: MNHEY, SVGAGI. Trimming removed 5 bases at V and 2 bases at J, with 10 bases between. This CDR3 is CASSTGRGNQPQHF. CDR3 sequence (DNA): TGTGCCAGCAGTACGGGACGAGGCAATCAGCCCCAGCATTTT.

J is TRBJ1-1 and V is TRBV18, with unresolved D. The CDR3 extends over 15 amino acids. CDR1 is KGHSH, CDR2 LQKENI, per germline. Deletions cut 3 bases from V and 0 bases from J, with 11 bases between. The CDR3 DNA reads as TGTGCCAGCTCACCGGGCTACTCAATGAACACTGAAGCTTTCTTT. Protein sequence: CASSPGYSMNTEAFF.

The chain combines TRBV6-6 with TRBJ1-2; 7 nucleotides line up with TRBD1. V gave up 8 bases and J gave up 0 bases; unmatched junction bases: 9. Germline V lookup: CDR1 MNHNY, CDR2 SVGAGI (reference sequence). This CDR3 has 15 amino acids. DNA for the CDR3: TGTGCCAGCTCTCGGGCAACAGGGGCTAACTATGGCTACACCTTC. This gives the protein CASSRATGANYGYTF.

The gene calls are TRBV9 and TRBJ2-3; no reliable D call. Germline lookup yields CDR1 SGDLS and CDR2 YYNGEE. V lost 6 bases and J 2 bases, leaving 7 bases between the germline ends. The CDR3 extends over 12 amino acids. CDR3 sequence reads: CASTGDTDTQYF. The CDR3 coding sequence is TGTGCCAGCACAGGAGACACAGATACGCAGTATTTT.

The chain combines TRBV4-1 with TRBJ1-1; tentatively, D is TRBD1 (6 bases). Germline CDR1 reads MGHRA; CDR2 reads YSYEKL. The CDR3 is 17 residues long. The ends were cut back, 1 base at V and 0 bases at J, with 15 bases in the middle. The CDR3 sequence: CASSQGGRGPVNTEAFF. The CDR3 DNA is TGCGCCAGCAGCCAAGGGGGACGGGGGCCGGTGAACACTGAAGCTTTCTTT.

The genes are TRBV18 and TRBJ2-7; 15 nucleotides match TRBD2. The V gene end was trimmed by 4 bases and the J gene end by 2 bases; junction bases not matched to a gene: 9. Germline V CDR1 and CDR2: KGHSH, LQKENI. The CDR3 runs 18 residues. CDR3 loop: CASSLQGTSGGITYEQYF. The CDR3 nucleotides are TGTGCCAGCTCACTTCAGGGGACTAGCGGGGGGATAACCTACGAGCAGTACTTC.

The chain has TRBV5-6 and TRBJ1-3, with unresolved D. V was clipped by 4 bases and J by 0 bases, with 8 bases between them. Looked up from germline, CDR1 is SGHDT and CDR2 is YYEEEE. The CDR3 totals 14 residues. The CDR3 DNA follows: TGTGCCAGCAGCCTCCTCAGCTCTGGAAACACCATATATTTT. Protein: CASSLLSSGNTIYF.

This clone was detected a few times. The rearrangement links TRBV30 to TRBJ2-1; 9 bases line up with TRBD2. The CDR3 has 14 residues. After removal of 2 bases from V and 6 bases from J, the junction contained 5 bases not matched to a gene. Germline V CDR1 and CDR2: GTSNPN, SVGIG (reference sequence). The CDR3 loop reads CAWSFLAGSNEQFF. The CDR3 DNA follows: TGTGCCTGGAGTTTCCTAGCGGGGTCCAATGAGCAGTTCTTC.

The CDR3 is CASSPDAPRRNYGYTF. The CDR3 coding sequence is TGTGCCAGCTCACCAGATGCTCCCCGGCGGAACTATGGCTACACCTTC. This rearrangement joins TRBV18 to TRBJ1-2; D is unclear. CDR1 and CDR2 (germline): KGHSH, LQKENI. This CDR3 contains 16 residues. The germline V and J ends were trimmed by 2 bases and 2 bases, with 15 bases remaining between them. The full variable domain, in which reference TRBV18 and TRBJ1-2 provide the parts outside the CDR3, is NAGVMQNPRHLVRRRGQEARLRCSPMKGHSHVYWYRQLPEEGLKFMVYLQKENIIDESGMPKERFSAEFPKEGPSILRIQQVVRGDSAAYFCASSPDAPRRNYGYTFGSGTRLTVV.

The chain uses TRBV4-1 and TRBJ1-2; 8 bases fit TRBD1. Germline lookup yields CDR1 MGHRA and CDR2 YSYEKL. V trimming: 4 bases; J trimming: 1 base; junction bases outside the gene matches: 11. The CDR3 runs 17 residues. As DNA, the CDR3 is TGCGCCAGCAGCCTTTGGACAGGGAGGGCGCTTAACTATGGCTACACCTTC. Translated: CASSLWTGRALNYGYTF.